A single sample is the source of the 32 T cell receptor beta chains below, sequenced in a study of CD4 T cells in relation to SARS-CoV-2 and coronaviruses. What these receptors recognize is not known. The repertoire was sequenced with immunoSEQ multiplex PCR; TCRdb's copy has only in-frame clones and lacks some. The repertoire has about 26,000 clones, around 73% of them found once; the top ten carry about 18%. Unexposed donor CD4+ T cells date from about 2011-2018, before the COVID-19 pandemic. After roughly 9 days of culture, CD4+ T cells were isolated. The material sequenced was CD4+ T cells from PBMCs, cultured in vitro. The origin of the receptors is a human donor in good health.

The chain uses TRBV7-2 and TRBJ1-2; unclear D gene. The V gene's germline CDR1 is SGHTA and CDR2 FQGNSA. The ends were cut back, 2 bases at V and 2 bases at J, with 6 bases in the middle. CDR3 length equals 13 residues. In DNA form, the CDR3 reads TGTGCCAGCAGCTTAACGGTGAACTATGGCTACACCTTC. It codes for CASSLTVNYGYTF.

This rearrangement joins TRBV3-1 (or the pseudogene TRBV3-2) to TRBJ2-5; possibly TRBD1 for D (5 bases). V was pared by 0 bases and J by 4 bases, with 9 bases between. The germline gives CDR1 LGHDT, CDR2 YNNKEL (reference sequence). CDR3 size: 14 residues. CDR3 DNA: TGTGCCAGCAGCCAAGATCCAGGGTCAGAGACCCAGTACTTC. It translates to CASSQDPGSETQYF.

The CDR3 sequence: CASSVSTGEFYEQYF. The DNA for the CDR3 is TGTGCCAGCAGCGTCAGTACAGGGGAGTTTTACGAGCAGTACTTC. The chain uses TRBV9 and TRBJ2-7; 7 bases align to TRBD1. Trimming cost V 2 bases and J 4 bases; bases outside gene matches: 9. The CDR3 is 15 amino acids. The germline gives CDR1 SGDLS, CDR2 YYNGEE.

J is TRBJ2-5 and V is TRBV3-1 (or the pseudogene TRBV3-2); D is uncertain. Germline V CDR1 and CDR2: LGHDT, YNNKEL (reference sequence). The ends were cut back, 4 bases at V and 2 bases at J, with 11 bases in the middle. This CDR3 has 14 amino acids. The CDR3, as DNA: TGTGCCAGCAGCCCCGATGCGGTTCAAGAGACCCAGTACTTC. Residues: CASSPDAVQETQYF.

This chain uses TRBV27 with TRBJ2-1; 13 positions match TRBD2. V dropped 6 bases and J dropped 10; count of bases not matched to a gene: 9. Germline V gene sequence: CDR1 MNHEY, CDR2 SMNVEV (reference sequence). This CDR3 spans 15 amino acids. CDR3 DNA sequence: TGTGCCAGCAGCCCTTCGGGACTAGCGGGAATCGAGCAGTTCTTC. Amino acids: CASSPSGLAGIEQFF.

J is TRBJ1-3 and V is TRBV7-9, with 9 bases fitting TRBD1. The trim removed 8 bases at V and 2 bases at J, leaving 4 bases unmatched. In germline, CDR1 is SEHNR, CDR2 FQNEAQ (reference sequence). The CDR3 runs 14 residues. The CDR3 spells CASHTGGPGNTIYF. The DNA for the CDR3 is TGTGCCAGCCATACAGGGGGCCCTGGAAACACCATATATTTT.

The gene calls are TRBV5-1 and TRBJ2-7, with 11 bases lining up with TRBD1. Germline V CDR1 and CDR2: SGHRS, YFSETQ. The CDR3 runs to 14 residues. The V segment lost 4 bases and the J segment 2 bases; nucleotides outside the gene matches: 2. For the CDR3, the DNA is TGCGCCAGCAGCCAGGGACAGGGGGCCTACGAGCAGTACTTC. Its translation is CASSQGQGAYEQYF. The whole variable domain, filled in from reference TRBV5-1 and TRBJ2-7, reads KAGVTQTPRYLIKTRGQQVTLSCSPISGHRSVSWYQQTPGQGLQFLFEYFSETQRNKGNFPGRFSGRQFSNSRSEMNVSTLELGDSALYLCASSQGQGAYEQYFGPGTRLTVT.

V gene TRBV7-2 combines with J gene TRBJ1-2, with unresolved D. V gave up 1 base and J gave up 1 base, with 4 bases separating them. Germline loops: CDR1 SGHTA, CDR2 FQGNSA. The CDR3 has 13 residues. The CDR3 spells CASSLDLNYGYTF. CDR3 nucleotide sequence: TGTGCCAGCAGCTTAGATCTTAACTATGGCTACACCTTC.

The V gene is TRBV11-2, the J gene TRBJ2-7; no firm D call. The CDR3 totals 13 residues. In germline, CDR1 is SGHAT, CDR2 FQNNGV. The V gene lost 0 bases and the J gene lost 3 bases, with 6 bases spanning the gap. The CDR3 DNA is TGTGCCAGCAGCTTAGATGTCCACTACGAGCAGTACTTC. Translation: CASSLDVHYEQYF.

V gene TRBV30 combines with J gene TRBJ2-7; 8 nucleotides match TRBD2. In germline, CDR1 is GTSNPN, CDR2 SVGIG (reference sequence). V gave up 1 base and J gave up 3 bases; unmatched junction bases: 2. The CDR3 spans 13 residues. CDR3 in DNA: TGTGCCTGGAGTGGGACTAGCAGCTACGAGCAGTACTTC. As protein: CAWSGTSSYEQYF.

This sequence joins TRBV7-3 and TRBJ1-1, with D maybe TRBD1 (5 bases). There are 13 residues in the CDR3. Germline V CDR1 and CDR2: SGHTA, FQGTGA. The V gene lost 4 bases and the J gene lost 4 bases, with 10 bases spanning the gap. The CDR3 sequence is CASSSQGTTEAFF. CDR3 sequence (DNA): TGTGCCAGCAGCTCCCAGGGCACCACTGAAGCTTTCTTT.

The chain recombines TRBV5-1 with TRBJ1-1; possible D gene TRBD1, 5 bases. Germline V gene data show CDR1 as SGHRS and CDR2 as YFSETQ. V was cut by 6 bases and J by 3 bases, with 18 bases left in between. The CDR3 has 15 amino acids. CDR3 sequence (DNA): TGCGCCAGCACGCAGGGAGGCGTCGCGGACACTGAAGCTTTCTTT. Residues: CASTQGGVADTEAFF.

The CDR3 DNA sequence: TGCGCCAGCAGCCGCCAGGGGGGTATTGCAGATACGCAGTATTTT. The encoded protein is CASSRQGGIADTQYF. This chain joins TRBV5-1 and TRBJ2-3, with a possible D match to TRBD1 (7 bases). CDR3 size: 15 residues. Between the trimmed V and J ends, which lost 4 bases and 4 bases, there was a span of 16 bases. CDR1 is SGHRS, CDR2 YFSETQ, per germline.

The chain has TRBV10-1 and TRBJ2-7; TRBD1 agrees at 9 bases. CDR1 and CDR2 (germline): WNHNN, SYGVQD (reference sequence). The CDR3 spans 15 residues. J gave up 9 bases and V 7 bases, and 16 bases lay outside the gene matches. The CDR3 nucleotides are TGCGCCAGCAAGAAGGGACAGGGTCCCCTCTGCGGGCAGTACTTC. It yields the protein CASKKGQGPLCGQYF.

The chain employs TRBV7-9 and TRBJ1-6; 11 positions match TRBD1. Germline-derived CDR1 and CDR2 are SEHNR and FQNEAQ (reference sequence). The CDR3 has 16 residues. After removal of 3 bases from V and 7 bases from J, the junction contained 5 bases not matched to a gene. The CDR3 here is CASSFIGTGGNSPLHF. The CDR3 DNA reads TGTGCCAGCAGCTTCATTGGGACAGGGGGGAATTCACCCCTCCACTTT.

The CDR3, as DNA: TGTGCCAGTAGTCCCAATTCCGGGACAGGGGGAGACTATGGCTACACCTTC. Translating gives CASSPNSGTGGDYGYTF. The V gene is TRBV19, the J gene TRBJ1-2; 11 bases agree with TRBD1. Per the germline V gene, CDR1 is LNHDA and CDR2 is SQIVND (reference sequence). The CDR3 is made up of 17 amino acids. V shed 5 bases, J shed 3 bases, and the junction held 11 bases outside the gene matches. Together with reference TRBV19 and TRBJ1-2, the CDR3 gives the full variable domain: DGGITQSPKYLFRKEGQNVTLSCEQNLNHDAMYWYRQDPGQGLRLIYYSQIVNDFQKGDIAEGYSVSREKKESFPLTVTSAQKNPTAFYLCASSPNSGTGGDYGYTFGSGTRLTVV.

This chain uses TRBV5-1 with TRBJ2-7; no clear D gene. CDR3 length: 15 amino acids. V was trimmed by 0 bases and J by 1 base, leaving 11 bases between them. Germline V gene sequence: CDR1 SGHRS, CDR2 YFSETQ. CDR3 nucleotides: TGCGCCAGCAGCTTGGCAACAGCTTCGTCCTACGAGCAGTACTTC. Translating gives CASSLATASSYEQYF.

The CDR3 region is CASSFRGAADTQYF. For the CDR3, the DNA is TGTGCCAGCAGCTTTAGGGGGGCGGCAGATACGCAGTATTTT. The chain joins TRBV7-2 to TRBJ2-3, with D perhaps TRBD1 or TRBD2 (6 bases each). Germline values: CDR1 SGHTA, CDR2 FQGNSA. This CDR3 contains 14 residues. With 3 bases removed from V and 4 bases from J, the gap between germline ends came to 11 bases.

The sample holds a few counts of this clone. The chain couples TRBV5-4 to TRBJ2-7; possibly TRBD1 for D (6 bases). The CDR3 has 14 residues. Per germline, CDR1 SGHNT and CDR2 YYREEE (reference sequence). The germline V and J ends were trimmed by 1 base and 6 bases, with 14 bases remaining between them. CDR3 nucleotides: TGTGCCAGCAGCTTGAAACTACAGGGTTCCGAGCAGTACTTC. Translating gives CASSLKLQGSEQYF.

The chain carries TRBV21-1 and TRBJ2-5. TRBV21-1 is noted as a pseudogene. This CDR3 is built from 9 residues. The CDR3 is CASSRTQYF. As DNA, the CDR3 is TGTGCCAGCAGCAGGACCCAGTACTTC.

The CDR3 is CASSLDVLGAEIYGYTF. The CDR3 bases are TGTGCCAGCAGCTTAGATGTTTTGGGGGCGGAGATTTATGGCTACACCTTC. The chain links TRBV11-2 to TRBJ1-2, with a weak D call TRBD1 (6 bases). The CDR3 contains 17 residues. CDR1 and CDR2 (germline): SGHAT, FQNNGV. Trimming pared 0 bases from V and 5 bases from J, leaving 19 bases between.

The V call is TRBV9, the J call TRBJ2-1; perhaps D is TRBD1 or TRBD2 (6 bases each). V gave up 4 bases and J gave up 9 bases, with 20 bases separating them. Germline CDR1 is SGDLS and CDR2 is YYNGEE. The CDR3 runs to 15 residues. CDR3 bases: TGTGCCAGCAGCCCCCTTACGGGGGCCGGCGGTGAGCAGTTCTTC. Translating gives CASSPLTGAGGEQFF.

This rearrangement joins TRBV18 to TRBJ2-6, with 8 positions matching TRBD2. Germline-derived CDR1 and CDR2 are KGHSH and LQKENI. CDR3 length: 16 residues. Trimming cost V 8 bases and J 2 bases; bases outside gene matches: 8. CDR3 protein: CASGRGGEAGANVLTF. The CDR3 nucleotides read TGTGCCAGCGGTCGGGGGGGAGAGGCTGGGGCCAACGTCCTGACTTTC.

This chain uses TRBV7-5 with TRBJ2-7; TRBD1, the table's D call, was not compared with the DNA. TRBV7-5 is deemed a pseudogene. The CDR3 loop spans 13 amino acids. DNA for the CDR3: TGTGCCAGAAGCTTGGCAAAAACCTACGAGCAGTACTTC. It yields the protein CARSLAKTYEQYF.

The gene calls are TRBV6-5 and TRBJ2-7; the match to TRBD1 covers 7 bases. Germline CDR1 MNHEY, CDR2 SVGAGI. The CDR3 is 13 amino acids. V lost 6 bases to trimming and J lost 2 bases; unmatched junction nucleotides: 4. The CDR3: CASRRTGPYEQYF. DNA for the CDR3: TGTGCCAGCAGACGGACAGGTCCCTACGAGCAGTACTTC.

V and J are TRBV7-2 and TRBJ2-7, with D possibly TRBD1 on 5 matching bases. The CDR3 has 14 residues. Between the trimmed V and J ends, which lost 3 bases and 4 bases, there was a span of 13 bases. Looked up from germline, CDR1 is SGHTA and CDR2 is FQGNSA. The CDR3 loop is CASSFSFPGYEQYF. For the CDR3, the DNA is TGTGCCAGCAGCTTTTCTTTTCCAGGGTACGAGCAGTACTTC.

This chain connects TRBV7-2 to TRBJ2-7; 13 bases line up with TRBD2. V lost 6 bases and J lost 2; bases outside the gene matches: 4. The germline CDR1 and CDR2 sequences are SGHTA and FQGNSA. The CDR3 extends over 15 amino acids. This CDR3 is CASSLLAGGPYEQYF. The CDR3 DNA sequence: TGTGCCAGCAGTCTACTAGCGGGAGGGCCCTACGAGCAGTACTTC.

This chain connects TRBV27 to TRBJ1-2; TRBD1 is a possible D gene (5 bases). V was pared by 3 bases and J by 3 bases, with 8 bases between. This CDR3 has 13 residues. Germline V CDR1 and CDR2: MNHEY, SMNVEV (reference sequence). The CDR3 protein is CASSFGAYYGYTF. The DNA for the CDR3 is TGTGCCAGCAGTTTCGGGGCGTACTATGGCTACACCTTC.

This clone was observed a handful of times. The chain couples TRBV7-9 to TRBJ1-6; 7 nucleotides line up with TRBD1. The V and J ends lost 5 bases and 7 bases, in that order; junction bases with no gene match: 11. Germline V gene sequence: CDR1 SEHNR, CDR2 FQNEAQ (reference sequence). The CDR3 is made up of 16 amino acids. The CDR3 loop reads CASSPEPGQRNSPLHF. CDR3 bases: TGTGCCAGCAGCCCCGAACCGGGACAGAGAAATTCACCCCTCCACTTT.

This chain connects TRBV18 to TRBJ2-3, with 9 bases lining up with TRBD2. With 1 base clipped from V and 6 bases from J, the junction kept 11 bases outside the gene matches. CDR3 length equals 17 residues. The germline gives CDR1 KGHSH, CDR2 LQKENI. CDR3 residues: CASSPQGISGGVDTQYF. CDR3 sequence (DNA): TGTGCCAGCTCACCACAGGGGATTAGCGGGGGCGTGGATACGCAGTATTTT.

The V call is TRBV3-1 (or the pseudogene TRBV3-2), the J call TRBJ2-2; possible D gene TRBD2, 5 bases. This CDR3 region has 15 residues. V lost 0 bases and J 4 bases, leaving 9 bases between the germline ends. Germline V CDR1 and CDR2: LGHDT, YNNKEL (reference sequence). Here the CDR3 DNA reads TGTGCCAGCAGCCAAGAGCATCGGGGCACCGGGGAGCTGTTTTTT. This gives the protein CASSQEHRGTGELFF.

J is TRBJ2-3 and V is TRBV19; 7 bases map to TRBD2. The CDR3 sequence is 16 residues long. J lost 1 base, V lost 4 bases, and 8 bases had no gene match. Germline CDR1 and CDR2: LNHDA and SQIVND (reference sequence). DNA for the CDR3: TGTGCCAGTAGTACCCTCGAGGCGGGGGGCACAGATACGCAGTATTTT. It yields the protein CASSTLEAGGTDTQYF.